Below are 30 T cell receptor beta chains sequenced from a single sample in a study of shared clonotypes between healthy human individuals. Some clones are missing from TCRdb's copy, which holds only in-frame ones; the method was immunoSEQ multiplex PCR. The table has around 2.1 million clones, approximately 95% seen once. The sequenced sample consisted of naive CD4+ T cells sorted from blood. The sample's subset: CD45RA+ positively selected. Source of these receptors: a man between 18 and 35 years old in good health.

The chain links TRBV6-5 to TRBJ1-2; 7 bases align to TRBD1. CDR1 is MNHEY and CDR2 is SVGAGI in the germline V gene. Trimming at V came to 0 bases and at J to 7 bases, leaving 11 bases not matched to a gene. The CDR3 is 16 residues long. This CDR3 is CASSYSLLEGAGGYTF. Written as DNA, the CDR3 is TGTGCCAGCAGTTACTCCCTGTTGGAGGGGGCAGGTGGCTACACCTTC.

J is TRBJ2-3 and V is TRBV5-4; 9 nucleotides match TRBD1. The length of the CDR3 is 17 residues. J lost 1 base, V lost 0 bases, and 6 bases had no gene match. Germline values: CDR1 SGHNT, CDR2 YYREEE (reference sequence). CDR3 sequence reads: CASSLVGQGTGTDTQYF. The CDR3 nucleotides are TGTGCCAGCAGCTTGGTGGGACAGGGAACGGGCACAGATACGCAGTATTTT.

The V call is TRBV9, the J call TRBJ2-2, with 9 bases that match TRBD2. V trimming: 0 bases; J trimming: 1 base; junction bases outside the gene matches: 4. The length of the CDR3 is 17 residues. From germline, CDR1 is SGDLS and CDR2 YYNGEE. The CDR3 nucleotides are TGTGCCAGCAGCGTAGGAGGAGCGGGGGGGAACACCGGGGAGCTGTTTTTT. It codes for CASSVGGAGGNTGELFF.

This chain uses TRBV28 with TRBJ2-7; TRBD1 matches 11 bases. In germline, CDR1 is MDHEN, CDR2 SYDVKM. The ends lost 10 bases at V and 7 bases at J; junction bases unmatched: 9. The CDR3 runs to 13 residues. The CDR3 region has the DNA TGTGCCACGCGGGGACAGGGGGTAGGAGAGCAGTACTTC. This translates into CATRGQGVGEQYF.

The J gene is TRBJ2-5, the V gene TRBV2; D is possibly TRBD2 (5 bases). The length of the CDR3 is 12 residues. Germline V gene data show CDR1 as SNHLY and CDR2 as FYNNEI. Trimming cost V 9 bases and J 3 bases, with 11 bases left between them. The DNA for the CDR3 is TGTGCCAGTGTACTCGGGAAAGAGACCCAGTACTTC. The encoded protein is CASVLGKETQYF.

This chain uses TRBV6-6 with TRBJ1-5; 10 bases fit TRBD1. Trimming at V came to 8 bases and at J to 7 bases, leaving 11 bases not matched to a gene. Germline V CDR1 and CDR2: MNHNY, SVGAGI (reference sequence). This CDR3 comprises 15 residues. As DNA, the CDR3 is TGTGCCAGCGCCCCGAGACAGGGGGCCGAGCAGCCCCAGCATTTT. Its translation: CASAPRQGAEQPQHF.

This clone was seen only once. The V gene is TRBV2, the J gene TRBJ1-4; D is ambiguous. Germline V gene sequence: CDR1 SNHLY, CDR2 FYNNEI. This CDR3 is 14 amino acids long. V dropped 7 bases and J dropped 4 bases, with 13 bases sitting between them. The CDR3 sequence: CASTQARSNEKLFF. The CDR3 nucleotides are TGTGCCAGCACCCAGGCCCGAAGTAATGAAAAACTGTTTTTT.

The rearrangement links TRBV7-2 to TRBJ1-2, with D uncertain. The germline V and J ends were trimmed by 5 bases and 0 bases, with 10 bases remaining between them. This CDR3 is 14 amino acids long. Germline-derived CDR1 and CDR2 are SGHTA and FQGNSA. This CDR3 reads CASSPPGTNYGYTF. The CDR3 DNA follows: TGTGCCAGCAGCCCACCCGGTACTAACTATGGCTACACCTTC.

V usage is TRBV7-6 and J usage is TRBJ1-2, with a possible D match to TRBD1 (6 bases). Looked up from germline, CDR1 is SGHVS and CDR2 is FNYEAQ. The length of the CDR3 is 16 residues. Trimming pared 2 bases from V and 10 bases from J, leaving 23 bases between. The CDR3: CASSLKGGSYYSDYTF. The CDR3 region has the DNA TGTGCCAGCAGCTTAAAGGGGGGTTCATACTATAGCGACTACACCTTC.

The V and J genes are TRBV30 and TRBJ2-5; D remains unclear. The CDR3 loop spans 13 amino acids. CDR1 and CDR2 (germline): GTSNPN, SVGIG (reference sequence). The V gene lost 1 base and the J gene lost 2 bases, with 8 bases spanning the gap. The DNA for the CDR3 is TGTGCCTGGAGTGCAGTAACTCAAGAGACCCAGTACTTC. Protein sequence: CAWSAVTQETQYF.

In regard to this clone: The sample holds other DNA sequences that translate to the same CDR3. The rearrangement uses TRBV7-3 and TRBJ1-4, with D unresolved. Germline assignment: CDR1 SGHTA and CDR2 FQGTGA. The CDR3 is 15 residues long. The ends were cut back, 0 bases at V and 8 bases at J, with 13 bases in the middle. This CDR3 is CASSLTGGQGEKLFF. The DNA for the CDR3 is TGTGCCAGCAGCTTAACGGGCGGGCAAGGAGAAAAACTGTTTTTT.

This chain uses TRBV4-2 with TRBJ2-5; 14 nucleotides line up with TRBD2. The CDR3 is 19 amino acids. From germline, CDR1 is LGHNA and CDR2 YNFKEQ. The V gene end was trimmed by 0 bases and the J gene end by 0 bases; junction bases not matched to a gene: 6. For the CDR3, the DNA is TGTGCCAGCAGCCAAGAGGGGACTAGCGGGGGTCTGTACCAAGAGACCCAGTACTTC. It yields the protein CASSQEGTSGGLYQETQYF.

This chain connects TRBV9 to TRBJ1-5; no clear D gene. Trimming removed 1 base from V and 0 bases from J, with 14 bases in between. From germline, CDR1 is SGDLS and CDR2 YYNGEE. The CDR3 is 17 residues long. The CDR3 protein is CASSVITGSNSNQPQHF. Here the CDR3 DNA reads TGTGCCAGCAGCGTAATCACGGGAAGTAATAGCAATCAGCCCCAGCATTTT.

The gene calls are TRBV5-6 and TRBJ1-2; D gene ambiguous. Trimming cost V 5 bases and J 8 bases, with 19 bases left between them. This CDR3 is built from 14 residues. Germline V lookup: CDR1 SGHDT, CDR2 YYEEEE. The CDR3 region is CASSLGEKPLGYTF. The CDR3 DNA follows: TGTGCCAGCAGTCTTGGGGAGAAGCCCCTCGGCTACACCTTC.

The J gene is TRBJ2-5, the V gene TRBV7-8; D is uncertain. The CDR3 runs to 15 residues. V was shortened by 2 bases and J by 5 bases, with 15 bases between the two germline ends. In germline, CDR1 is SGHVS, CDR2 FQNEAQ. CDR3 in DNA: TGTGCCAGCAGCTTAATTGGCAGCGAGAAGGAGACCCAGTACTTC. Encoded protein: CASSLIGSEKETQYF.

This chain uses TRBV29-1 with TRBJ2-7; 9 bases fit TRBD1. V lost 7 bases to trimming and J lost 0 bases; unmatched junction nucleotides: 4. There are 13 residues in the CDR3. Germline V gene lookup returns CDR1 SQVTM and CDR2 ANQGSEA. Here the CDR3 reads CSARTGASYEQYF. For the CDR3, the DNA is TGCAGCGCCAGGACAGGGGCCTCCTACGAGCAGTACTTC.

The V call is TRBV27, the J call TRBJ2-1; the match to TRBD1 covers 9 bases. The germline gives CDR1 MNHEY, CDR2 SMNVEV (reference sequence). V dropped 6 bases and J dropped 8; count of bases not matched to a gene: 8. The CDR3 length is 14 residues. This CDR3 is CASSPGTGRDEQFF. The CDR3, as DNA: TGTGCCAGCAGCCCGGGGACAGGGCGGGATGAGCAGTTCTTC.

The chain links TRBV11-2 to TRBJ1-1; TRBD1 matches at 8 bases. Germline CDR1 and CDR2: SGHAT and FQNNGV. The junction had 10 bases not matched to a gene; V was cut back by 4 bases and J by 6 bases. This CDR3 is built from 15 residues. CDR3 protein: CASSSGQGKRAEAFF. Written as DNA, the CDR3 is TGTGCCAGCAGCTCTGGACAGGGTAAGCGCGCTGAAGCTTTCTTT.

CDR3 region: CASRRDGVNTEAFF. Written as DNA, the CDR3 is TGTGCCAGTAGAAGGGACGGGGTGAACACTGAAGCTTTCTTT. The chain combines TRBV19 with TRBJ1-1; TRBD1 might be the D (5 bases). Germline CDR1 reads LNHDA; CDR2 reads SQIVND (reference sequence). The V end was cut by 6 bases, the J end by 0 bases, with 11 bases between. This CDR3 has 14 residues.

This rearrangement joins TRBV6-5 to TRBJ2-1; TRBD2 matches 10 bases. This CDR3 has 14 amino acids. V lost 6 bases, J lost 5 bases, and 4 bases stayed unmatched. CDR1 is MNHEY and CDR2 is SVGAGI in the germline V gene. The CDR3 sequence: CASSQGLANNEQFF. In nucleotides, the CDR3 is TGTGCCAGCAGCCAGGGACTAGCGAACAATGAGCAGTTCTTC.

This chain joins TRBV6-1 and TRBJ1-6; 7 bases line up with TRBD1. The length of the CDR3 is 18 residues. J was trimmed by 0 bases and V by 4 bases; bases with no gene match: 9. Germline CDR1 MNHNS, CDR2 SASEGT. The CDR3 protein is CASSGRDSRSSYNSPLHF. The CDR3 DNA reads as TGTGCCAGCAGTGGACGGGACAGCAGGAGCTCCTATAATTCACCCCTCCACTTT.

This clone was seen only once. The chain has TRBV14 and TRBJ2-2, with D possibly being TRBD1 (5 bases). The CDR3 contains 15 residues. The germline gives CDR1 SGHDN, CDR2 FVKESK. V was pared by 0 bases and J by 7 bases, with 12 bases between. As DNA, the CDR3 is TGTGCCAGCAGCCAAGAAGGGGATTTATTCGGGGAGCTGTTTTTT. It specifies CASSQEGDLFGELFF.

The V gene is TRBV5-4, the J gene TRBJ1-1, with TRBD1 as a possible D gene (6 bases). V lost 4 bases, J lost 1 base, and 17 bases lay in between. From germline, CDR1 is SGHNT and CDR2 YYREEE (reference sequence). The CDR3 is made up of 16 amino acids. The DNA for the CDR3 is TGTGCCAGCAGCCTCCCCGGGGACAACCGGAACACTGAAGCTTTCTTT. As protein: CASSLPGDNRNTEAFF.

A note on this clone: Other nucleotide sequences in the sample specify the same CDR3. CDR3 sequence (DNA): TGTGCCAGCAGCGTTTCTAGTAACCAAGAGACCCAGTACTTC. This codes for CASSVSSNQETQYF. The chain uses TRBV9 and TRBJ2-5; D call uncertain. The CDR3 totals 14 residues. Germline V CDR1 and CDR2: SGDLS, YYNGEE. The V and J ends lost 2 bases and 0 bases respectively, with 8 bases between them. The whole variable domain, remainder taken from reference TRBV9 and TRBJ2-5, is DSGVTQTPKHLITATGQRVTLRCSPRSGDLSVYWYQQSLDQGLQFLIQYYNGEERAKGNILERFSAQQFPDLHSELNLSSLELGDSALYFCASSVSSNQETQYFGPGTRLLVL.

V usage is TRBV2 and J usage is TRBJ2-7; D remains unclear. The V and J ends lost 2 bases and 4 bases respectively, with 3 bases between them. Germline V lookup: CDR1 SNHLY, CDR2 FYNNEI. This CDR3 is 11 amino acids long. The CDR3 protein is CASSEMYEQYF. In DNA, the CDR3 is TGTGCCAGCAGTGAAATGTACGAGCAGTACTTC.

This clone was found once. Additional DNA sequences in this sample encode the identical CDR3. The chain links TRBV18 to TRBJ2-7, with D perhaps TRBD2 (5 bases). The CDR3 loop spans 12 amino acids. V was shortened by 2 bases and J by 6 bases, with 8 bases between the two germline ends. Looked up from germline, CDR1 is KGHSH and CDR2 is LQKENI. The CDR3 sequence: CASSPSGVEQYF. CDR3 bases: TGTGCCAGCTCACCATCCGGGGTCGAGCAGTACTTC.

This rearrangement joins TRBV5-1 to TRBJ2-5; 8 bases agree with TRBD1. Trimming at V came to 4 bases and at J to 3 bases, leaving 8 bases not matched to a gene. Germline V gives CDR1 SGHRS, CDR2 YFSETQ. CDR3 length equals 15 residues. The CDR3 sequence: CASSGTGTGKETQYF. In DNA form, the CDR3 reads TGCGCCAGCAGCGGTACCGGGACAGGTAAAGAGACCCAGTACTTC.

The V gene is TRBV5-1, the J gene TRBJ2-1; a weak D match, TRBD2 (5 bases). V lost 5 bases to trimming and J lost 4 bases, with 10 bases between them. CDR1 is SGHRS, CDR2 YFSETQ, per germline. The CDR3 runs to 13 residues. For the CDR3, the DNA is TGCGCCAGCAGACCTACTAGTTACAATGAGCAGTTCTTC. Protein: CASRPTSYNEQFF.

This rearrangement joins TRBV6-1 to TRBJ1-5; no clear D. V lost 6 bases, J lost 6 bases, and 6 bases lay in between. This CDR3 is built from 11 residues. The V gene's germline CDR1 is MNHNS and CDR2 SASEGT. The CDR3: CASSVAQPQHF. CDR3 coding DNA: TGTGCCAGCAGCGTTGCTCAGCCCCAGCATTTT.

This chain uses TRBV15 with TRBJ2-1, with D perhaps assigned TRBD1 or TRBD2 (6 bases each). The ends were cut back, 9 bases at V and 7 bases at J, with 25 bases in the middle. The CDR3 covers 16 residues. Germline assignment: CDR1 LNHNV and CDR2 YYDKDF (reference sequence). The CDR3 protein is CATERDKLNGGNEQFF. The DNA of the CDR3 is TGTGCCACTGAAAGGGACAAATTGAATGGGGGGAATGAGCAGTTCTTC.